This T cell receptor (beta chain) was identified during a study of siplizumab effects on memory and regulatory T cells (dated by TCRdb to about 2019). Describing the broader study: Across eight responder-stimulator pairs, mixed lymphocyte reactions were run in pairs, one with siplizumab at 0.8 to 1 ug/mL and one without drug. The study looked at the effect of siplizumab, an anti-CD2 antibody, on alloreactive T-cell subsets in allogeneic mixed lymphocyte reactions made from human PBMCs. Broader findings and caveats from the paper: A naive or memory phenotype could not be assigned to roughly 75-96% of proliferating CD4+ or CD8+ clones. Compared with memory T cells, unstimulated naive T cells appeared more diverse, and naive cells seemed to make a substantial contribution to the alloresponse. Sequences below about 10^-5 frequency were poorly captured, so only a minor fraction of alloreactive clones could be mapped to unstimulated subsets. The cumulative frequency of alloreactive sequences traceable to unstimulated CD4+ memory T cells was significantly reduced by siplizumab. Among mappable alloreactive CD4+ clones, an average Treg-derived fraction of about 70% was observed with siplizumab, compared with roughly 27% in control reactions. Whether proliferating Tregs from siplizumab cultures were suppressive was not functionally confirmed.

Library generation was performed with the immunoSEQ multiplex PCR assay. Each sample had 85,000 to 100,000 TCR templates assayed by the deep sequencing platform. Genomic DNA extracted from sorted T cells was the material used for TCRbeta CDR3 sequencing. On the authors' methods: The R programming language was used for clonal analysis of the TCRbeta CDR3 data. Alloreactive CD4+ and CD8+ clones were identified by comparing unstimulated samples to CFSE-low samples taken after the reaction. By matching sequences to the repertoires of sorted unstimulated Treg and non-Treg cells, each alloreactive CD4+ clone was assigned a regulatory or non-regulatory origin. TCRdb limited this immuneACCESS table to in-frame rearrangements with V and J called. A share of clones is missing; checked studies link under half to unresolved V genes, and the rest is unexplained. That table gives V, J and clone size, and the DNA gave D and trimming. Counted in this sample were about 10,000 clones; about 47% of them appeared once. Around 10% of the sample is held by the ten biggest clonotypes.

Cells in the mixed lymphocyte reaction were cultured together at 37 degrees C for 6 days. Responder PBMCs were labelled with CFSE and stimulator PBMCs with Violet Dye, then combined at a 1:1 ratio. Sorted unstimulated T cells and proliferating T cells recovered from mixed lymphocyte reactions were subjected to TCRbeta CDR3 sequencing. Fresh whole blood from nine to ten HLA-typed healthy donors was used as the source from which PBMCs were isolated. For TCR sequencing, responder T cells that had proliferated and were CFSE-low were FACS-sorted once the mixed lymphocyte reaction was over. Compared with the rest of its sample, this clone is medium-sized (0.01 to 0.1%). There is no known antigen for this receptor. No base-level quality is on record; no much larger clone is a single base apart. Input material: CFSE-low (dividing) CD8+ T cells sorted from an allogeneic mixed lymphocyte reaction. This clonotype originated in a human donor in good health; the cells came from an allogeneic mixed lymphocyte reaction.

The DNA is as follows: TGCGCCAGCAGCCATCCCGGGACAGGGAACGAGCAGTACTTC. This translates into CASSHPGTGNEQYF. The rearrangement joined TRBV4-3 to TRBJ2-7; 9 bases in between match TRBD1. Reading the germline V gene gives CDR1 LGHNA and CDR2 YSLEER. After removal of 3 bases from V and 5 bases from J, the junction retains 5 bases not matched to a gene. The CDR3, from cysteine to phenylalanine, totals 14 residues. Only CDR3 DNA remains: 42 bases, in frame from the first base.